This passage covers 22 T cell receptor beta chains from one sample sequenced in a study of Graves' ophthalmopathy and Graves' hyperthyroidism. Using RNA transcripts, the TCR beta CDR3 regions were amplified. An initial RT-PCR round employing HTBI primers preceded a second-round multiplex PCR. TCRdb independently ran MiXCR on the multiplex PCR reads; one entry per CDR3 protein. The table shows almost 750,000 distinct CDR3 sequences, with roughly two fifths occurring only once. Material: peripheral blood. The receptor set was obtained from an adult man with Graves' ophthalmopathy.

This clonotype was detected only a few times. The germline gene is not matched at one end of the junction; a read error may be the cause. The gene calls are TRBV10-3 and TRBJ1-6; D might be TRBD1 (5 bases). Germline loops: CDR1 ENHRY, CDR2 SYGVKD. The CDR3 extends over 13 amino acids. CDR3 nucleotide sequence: TGTGCCAGCAGTAATCGGGGGGTTTCACCCCTCCACTTT. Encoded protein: CASSNRGVSPLHF.

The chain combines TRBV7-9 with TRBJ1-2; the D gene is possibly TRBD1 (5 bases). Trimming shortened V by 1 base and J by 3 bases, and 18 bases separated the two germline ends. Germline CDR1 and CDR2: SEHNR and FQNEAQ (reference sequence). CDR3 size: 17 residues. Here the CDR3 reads CASSLGGRQPQHYGYTF. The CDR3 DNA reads TGTGCCAGCAGCTTAGGGGGCCGGCAGCCCCAGCACTATGGCTACACCTTC.

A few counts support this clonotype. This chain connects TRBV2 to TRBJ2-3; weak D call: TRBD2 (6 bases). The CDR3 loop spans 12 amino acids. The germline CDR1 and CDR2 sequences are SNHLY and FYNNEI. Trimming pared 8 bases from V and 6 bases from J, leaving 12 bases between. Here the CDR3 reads CASRREHDTQYF. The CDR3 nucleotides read TGTGCCAGCCGACGGGAGCACGATACGCAGTATTTT.

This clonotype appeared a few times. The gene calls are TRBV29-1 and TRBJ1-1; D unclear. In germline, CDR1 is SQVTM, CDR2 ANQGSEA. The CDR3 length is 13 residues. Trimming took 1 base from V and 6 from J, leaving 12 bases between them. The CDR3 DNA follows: TGCAGCGTTGAAGCTTACATGGCAGCTGAAGCTTTCTTT. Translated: CSVEAYMAAEAFF.

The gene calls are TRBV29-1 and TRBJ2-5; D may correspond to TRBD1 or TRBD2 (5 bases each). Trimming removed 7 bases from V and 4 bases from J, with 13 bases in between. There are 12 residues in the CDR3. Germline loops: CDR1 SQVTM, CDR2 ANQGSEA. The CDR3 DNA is TGCAGCGCCGACCCCGGGACAGAGACCCAGTACTTC. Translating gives CSADPGTETQYF.

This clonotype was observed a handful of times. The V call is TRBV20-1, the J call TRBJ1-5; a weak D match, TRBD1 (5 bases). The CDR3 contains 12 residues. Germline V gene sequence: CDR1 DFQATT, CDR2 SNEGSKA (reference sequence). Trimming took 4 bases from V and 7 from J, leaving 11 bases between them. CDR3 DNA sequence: TGCAGTGCTACCTTGGGGCGGCAGCCCCAGCATTTT. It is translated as CSATLGRQPQHF.

The CDR3 nucleotides read TGTGCCAGCAGCTTATATCAAGGTGTTTGGGAGACCCAGTACTTC. Amino acid sequence: CASSLYQGVWETQYF. The rearrangement links TRBV7-2 to TRBJ2-5; D is unclear. Germline V gene data show CDR1 as SGHTA and CDR2 as FQGNSA. V lost 2 bases to trimming and J lost 5 bases, with 15 bases between them. The CDR3 has 15 amino acids.

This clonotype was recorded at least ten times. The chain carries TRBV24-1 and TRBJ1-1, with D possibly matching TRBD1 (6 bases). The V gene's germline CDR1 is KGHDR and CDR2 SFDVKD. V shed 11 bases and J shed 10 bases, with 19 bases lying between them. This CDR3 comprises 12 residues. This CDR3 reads CANRKTGFGAFF. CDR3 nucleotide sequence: TGTGCCAACAGAAAAACAGGGTTCGGAGCTTTCTTT.

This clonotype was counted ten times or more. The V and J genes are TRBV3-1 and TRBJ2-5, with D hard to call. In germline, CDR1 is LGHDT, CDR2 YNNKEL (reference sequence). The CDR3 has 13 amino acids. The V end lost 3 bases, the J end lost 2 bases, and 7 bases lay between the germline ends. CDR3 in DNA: TGTGCCAGCAGCCATTACGGACAAGAGACCCAGTACTTC. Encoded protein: CASSHYGQETQYF.

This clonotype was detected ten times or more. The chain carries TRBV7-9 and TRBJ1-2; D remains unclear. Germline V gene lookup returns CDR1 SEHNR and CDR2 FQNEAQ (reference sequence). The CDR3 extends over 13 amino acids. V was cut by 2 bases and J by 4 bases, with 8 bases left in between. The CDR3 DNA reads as TGTGCCAGCAGCTTACTCCCTGGCTATGGCTACACCTTC. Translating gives CASSLLPGYGYTF.

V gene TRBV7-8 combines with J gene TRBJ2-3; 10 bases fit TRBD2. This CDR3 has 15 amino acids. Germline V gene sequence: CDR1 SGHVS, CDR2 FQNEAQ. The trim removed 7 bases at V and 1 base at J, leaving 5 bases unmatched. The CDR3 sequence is CASKRTSGGTDTQYF. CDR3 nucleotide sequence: TGTGCCAGCAAACGGACTAGCGGCGGCACAGATACGCAGTATTTT.

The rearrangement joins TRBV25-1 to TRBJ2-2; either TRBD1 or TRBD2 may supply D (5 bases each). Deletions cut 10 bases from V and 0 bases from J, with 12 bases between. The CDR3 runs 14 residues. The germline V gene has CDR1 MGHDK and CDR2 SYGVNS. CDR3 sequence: CATPGPANTGELFF. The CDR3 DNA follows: TGTGCCACCCCGGGGCCAGCGAACACCGGGGAGCTGTTTTTT.

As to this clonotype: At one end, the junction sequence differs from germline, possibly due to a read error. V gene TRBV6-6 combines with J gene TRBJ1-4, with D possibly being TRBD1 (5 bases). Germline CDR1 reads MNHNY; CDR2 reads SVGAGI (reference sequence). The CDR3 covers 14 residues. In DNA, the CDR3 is TGTGCCAGCAGGGCAGCTAGCGGGGACGAAAAACTGCTTTTT. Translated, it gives CASRAASGDEKLLF.

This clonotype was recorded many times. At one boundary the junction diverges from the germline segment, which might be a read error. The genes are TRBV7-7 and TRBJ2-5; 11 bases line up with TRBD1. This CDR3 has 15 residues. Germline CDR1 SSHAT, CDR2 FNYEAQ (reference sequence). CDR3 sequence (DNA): TGTGCTAGCAGCGGGGACAGGGGGTACCAAGAGACCCAGTACTTC. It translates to CASSGDRGYQETQYF.

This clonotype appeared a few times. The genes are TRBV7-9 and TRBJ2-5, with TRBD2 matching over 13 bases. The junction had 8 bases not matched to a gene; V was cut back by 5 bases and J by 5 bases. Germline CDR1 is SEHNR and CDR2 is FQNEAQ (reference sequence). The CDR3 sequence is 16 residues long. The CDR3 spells CASSPQGLAGRETQYF. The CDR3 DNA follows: TGTGCCAGCAGCCCCCAGGGACTAGCGGGAAGGGAGACCCAGTACTTC.

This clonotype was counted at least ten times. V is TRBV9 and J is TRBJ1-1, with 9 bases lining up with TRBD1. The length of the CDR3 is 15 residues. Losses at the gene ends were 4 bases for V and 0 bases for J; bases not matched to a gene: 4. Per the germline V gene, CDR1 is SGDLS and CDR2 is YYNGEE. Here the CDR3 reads CASSSRTGVNTEAFF. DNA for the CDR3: TGTGCCAGCAGCTCTCGGACAGGGGTGAACACTGAAGCTTTCTTT.

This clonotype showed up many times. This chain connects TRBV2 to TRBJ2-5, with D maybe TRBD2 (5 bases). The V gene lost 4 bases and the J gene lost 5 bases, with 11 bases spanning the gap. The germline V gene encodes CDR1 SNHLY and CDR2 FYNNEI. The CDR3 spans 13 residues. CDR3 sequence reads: CASSGLAGETQYF. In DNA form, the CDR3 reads TGTGCCAGCAGTGGCCTAGCTGGGGAGACCCAGTACTTC.

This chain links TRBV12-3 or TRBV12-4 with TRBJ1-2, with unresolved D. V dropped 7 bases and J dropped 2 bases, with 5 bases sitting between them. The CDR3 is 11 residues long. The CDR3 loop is CASNGNYGYTF. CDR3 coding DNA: TGTGCCAGCAACGGAAACTATGGCTACACCTTC.

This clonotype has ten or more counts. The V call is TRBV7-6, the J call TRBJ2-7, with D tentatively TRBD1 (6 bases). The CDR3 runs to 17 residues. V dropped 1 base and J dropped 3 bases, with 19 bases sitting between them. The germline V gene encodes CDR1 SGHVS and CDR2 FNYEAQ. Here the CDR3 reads CASSLGPPGEVIYEQYF. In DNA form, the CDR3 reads TGTGCCAGCAGCTTAGGGCCTCCAGGGGAAGTCATCTACGAGCAGTACTTC.

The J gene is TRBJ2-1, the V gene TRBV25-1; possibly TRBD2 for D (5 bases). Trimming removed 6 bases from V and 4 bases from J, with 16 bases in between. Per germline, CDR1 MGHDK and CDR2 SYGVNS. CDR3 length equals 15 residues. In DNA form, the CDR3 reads TGTGCCAGCAGCCTTGACCCGCCGGGGTACAATGAGCAGTTCTTC. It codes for CASSLDPPGYNEQFF.

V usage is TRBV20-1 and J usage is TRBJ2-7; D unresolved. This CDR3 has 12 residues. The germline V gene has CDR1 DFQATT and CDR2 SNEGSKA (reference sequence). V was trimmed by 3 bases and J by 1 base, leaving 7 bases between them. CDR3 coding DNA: TGCAGTGCTAGTGCGGAGTCCTACGAGCAGTACTTC. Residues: CSASAESYEQYF.

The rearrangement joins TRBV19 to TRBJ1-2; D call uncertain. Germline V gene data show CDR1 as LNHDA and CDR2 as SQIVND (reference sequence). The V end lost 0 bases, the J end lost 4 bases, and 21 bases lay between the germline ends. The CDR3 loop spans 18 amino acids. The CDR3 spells CASSIDSRGGPDSYGYTF. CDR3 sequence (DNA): TGTGCCAGTAGTATAGATTCCCGTGGCGGACCTGACTCCTATGGCTACACCTTC.